The rows below give T cell receptor beta chains drawn from one sample of a study of radiation and T cells in renal cell carcinoma. The data were produced by immunoSEQ multiplex PCR, yet TCRdb's version contains in-frame clones alone and is incomplete. The table has approximately 140,000 clones, around 78% seen once; the top ten hold roughly a quarter. The sample consisted of blood, taken from a patient whose treatment included radiotherapy and nephrectomy. All receptors derive from a woman aged 45-65 years with renal cell carcinoma. Each CDR3 is given with its conserved first and last residue. D genes are given only for firm matches. Size is stated for part of the rows, as once, few or many counts, or as a class when the clone is expanded.

TRBJ1-1,TRBV6-6,NA,TRBD1,CASRNRGMNTEAFF,TGTGCCAGCAGAAACAGGGGAATGAACACTGAAGCTTTCTTT
TRBJ2-3,TRBV10-3,NA,NA,CAISGLAARGSDTQYF,TGTGCCATCAGTGGTCTAGCGGCAAGGGGGTCAGATACGCAGTATTTT
TRBJ2-3,TRBV5-1,NA,TRBD2,CASSSGASGRETDTQYF,TGCGCCAGCAGCTCGGGGGCTAGCGGGAGGGAGACAGATACGCAGTATTTT
TRBJ1-1,TRBV6-4,NA,NA,CASSDSWGKAFF,TGTGCCAGCAGTGACTCCTGGGGAAAAGCTTTCTTT
TRBJ2-6,TRBV5-1,NA,NA,CASSLATGTPMGANVLTF,TGCGCCAGCAGCTTGGCAACCGGGACACCAATGGGGGCCAACGTCCTGACTTTC
TRBJ2-1,TRBV5-1,NA,NA,CASTWEIYNEQFF,TGCGCCAGCACCTGGGAGATCTACAATGAGCAGTTCTTC
TRBJ2-7,TRBV4-3,NA,TRBD1,CASSQDRRGRSYEQYF,TGCGCCAGCAGCCAAGATCGCAGGGGGCGATCCTACGAGCAGTACTTC
TRBJ1-5,TRBV30,NA,NA,CAWSPGLSNQPQHF,TGTGCCTGGAGCCCAGGGCTGAGCAATCAGCCCCAGCATTTT
TRBJ1-5,TRBV7-9,few,NA,CASSWTGNQPQHF,TGTGCCAGCAGCTGGACGGGGAATCAGCCCCAGCATTTT
TRBJ1-5,TRBV7-2,few,NA,CASGGSQGEAPQHF,TGTGCCAGCGGGGGGTCACAGGGTGAGGCTCCCCAGCATTTT
TRBJ2-5,TRBV2,NA,TRBD2,CASSNLAGAQETQYF,TGTGCCAGCAGCAATCTAGCGGGGGCGCAAGAGACCCAGTACTTC
TRBJ1-2,TRBV10-3,NA,NA,CAILKTGGRGYTF,TGTGCCATTCTTAAGACGGGGGGGCGAGGCTACACCTTC
TRBJ2-1,TRBV2,NA,NA,CASSSQGSNEQFF,TGTGCCAGCAGCTCACAGGGAAGCAATGAGCAGTTCTTC
TRBJ1-1,TRBV6-5,NA,NA,CASSYATENTEAFF,TGTGCCAGCAGTTACGCGACAGAGAACACTGAAGCTTTCTTT
TRBJ2-2,TRBV19,once,NA,CASSIGDARNTGELFF,TGTGCCAGTAGTATTGGGGACGCGAGGAACACCGGGGAGCTGTTTTTT
TRBJ1-2,TRBV4-3,NA,NA,CASSQDLVGRYGYTF,TGCGCCAGCAGCCAAGATCTGGTGGGGCGATATGGCTACACCTTC
TRBJ2-7,TRBV9,NA,NA,CASSVEGGGVREEQYF,TGTGCCAGCAGCGTAGAGGGGGGCGGAGTCCGCGAAGAGCAGTACTTC
TRBJ1-2,TRBV4-1,NA,NA,CASSQFSGRSNRLYGYTF,TGCGCCAGCAGCCAATTTTCGGGACGCTCGAACCGGCTCTATGGCTACACCTTC